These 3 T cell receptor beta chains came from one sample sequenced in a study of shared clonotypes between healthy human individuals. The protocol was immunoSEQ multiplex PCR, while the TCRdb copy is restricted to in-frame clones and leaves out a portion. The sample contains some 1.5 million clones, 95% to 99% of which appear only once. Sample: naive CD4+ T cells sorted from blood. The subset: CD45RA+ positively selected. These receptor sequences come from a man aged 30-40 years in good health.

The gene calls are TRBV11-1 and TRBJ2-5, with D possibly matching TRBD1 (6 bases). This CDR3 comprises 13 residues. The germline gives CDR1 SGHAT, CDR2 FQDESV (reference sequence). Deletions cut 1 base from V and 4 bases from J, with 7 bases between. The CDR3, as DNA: TGTGCCAGCAGCTTAGAAGGGGGAGAGACCCAGTACTTC. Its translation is CASSLEGGETQYF. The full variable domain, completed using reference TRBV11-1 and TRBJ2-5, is EAEVAQSPRYKITEKSQAVAFWCDPISGHATLYWYRQILGQGPELLVQFQDESVVDDSQLPKDRFSAERLKGVDSTLKIQPAELGDSAMYLCASSLEGGETQYFGPGTRLLVL.

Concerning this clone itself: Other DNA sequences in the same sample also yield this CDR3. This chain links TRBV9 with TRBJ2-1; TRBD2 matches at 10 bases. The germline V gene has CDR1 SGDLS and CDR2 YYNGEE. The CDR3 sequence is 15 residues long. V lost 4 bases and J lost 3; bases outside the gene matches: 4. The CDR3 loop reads CASSLTSGNYNEQFF. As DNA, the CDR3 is TGTGCCAGCAGCCTTACTAGCGGGAACTACAATGAGCAGTTCTTC.

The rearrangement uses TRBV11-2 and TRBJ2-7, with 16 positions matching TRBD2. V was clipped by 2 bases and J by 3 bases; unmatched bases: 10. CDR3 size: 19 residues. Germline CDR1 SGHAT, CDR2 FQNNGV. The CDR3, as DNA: TGTGCCAGCAGCTTAACCCCCGGGACTAGCGGGAGGGCCCTCTACGAGCAGTACTTC. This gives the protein CASSLTPGTSGRALYEQYF.